Below are 21 T cell receptor beta chains sequenced from a single sample in a study of neurological immune-mediated disorders. In TCRdb, the 5' RACE reads were re-called with MiXCR into one record per CDR3 protein. Of about 46,000 distinct CDR3 sequences in the sample, roughly 3% were seen once. The sample was PBMCs. The receptors come from a woman in her fifties or sixties with multiple sclerosis.

This clonotype was recorded at least ten times. The gene calls are TRBV4-1 and TRBJ2-3; TRBD1 aligns across 8 bases. The CDR3 has 18 amino acids. V gave up 0 bases and J gave up 3 bases; unmatched junction bases: 11. Per the germline V gene, CDR1 is MGHRA and CDR2 is YSYEKL. The CDR3 DNA reads as TGCGCCAGCAGCCAAGAAACGACAGGGGCCCACAGAACAGATACGCAGTATTTT. Residues: CASSQETTGAHRTDTQYF.

This clonotype was recorded many times. The V and J genes are TRBV6-1 and TRBJ1-4, with unresolved D. The CDR3 length is 14 residues. The germline V gene encodes CDR1 MNHNS and CDR2 SASEGT. The germline V and J ends were trimmed by 3 bases and 5 bases, with 10 bases remaining between them. The CDR3 sequence: CASSEWQMNEKLFF. Here the CDR3 DNA reads TGTGCCAGCAGTGAGTGGCAGATGAATGAAAAACTGTTTTTT.

This clonotype was counted many times. The chain links TRBV10-1 to TRBJ2-1, with a possible D match to TRBD1 (5 bases). The length of the CDR3 is 14 residues. V gave up 3 bases and J gave up 2 bases, with 8 bases separating them. The V gene's germline CDR1 is WNHNN and CDR2 SYGVQD (reference sequence). CDR3 in DNA: TGCGCCAGCAGTGACAGGGCAGCCTACAATGAGCAGTTCTTC. It translates to CASSDRAAYNEQFF.

This clonotype was recorded at least ten times. The chain carries TRBV28 and TRBJ1-1; D not resolved. From germline, CDR1 is MDHEN and CDR2 SYDVKM. CDR3 size: 16 residues. With 4 bases removed from V and 1 base from J, the gap between germline ends came to 16 bases. CDR3 sequence (DNA): TGTGCCAGCAGTTCGAGATATAGGGCTGCGAACACTGAAGCTTTCTTT. Translated: CASSSRYRAANTEAFF.

This clonotype showed up many times. The chain has TRBV7-8 and TRBJ2-3; 10 nucleotides line up with TRBD2. This CDR3 contains 15 residues. The V gene end was trimmed by 7 bases and the J gene end by 1 base; junction bases not matched to a gene: 5. The V gene's germline CDR1 is SGHVS and CDR2 FQNEAQ. This CDR3 is CASTILAGGTDTQYF. The CDR3 DNA sequence: TGTGCCAGCACGATTCTAGCGGGAGGCACAGATACGCAGTATTTT.

Points on this clonotype: A much larger clone lies one base from this, so it may be a read error. The chain couples TRBV28 to TRBJ2-5; D ambiguous. This CDR3 comprises 11 residues. Germline V CDR1 and CDR2: MDHEN, SYDVKM. The CDR3 here is CDSSSRETQYF. The CDR3 DNA reads as TGTGACAGCAGTTCCCGGGAGACCCAGTACTTC.

A note on this clonotype: Since the CDR3 does not end with the conserved phenylalanine or tryptophan, this likely comes from a read error. DNA of the CDR3: TGTGTCATCAGGTCTGAAGACAGCTATGGCTACACCTCC. This encodes CVIRSEDSYGYTS. The rearrangement links TRBV10-3 to TRBJ1-2; possibly TRBD1 for D (5 bases). The CDR3 is made up of 13 amino acids. Germline V lookup: CDR1 ENHRY, CDR2 SYGVKD.

In the case of this clonotype: The conserved phenylalanine or tryptophan is not found at the CDR3 terminus, so this likely reflects a read error. The chain joins TRBV27 to TRBJ2-7; D could derive from TRBD1 or TRBD2 (6 bases each). Trimming took off 7 bases at V and 4 bases at J, with 17 bases between the two ends. The CDR3 loop spans 14 amino acids. CDR1 is MNHEY, CDR2 SMNVEV, per germline (reference sequence). Here the CDR3 reads CASTLVQGRYEQYI. CDR3 nucleotides: TGTGCCAGCACCCTAGTGCAGGGGAGGTACGAGCAGTACATC.

This clonotype is labeled large. The chain links TRBV7-9 to TRBJ2-7; D not certain. The CDR3 is 16 amino acids. With 5 bases removed from V and 2 bases from J, the gap between germline ends came to 19 bases. Looked up from germline, CDR1 is SEHNR and CDR2 is FQNEAQ (reference sequence). CDR3 sequence reads: CASSAEAGQAPYEQYF. The DNA for the CDR3 is TGTGCCAGCAGCGCCGAGGCCGGGCAAGCCCCCTACGAGCAGTACTTC.

There are a few counts of this clonotype. Since a much larger clone is just one base distant, this may be a read error. The DNA for the CDR3 is TGTGCCTGGAGTGGATCTACTAGCGGGAGGTACACCGGGGCGCTGTTTTTT. It yields the protein CAWSGSTSGRYTGALFF. The rearrangement uses TRBV30 and TRBJ2-2, with 12 bases identical to TRBD2. This CDR3 comprises 17 residues. Germline values: CDR1 GTSNPN, CDR2 SVGIG (reference sequence).

There are many counts of this clonotype. V usage is TRBV4-1 and J usage is TRBJ2-5; D unresolved. CDR1 is MGHRA and CDR2 is YSYEKL in the germline V gene. The germline V and J ends were trimmed by 2 bases and 2 bases, with 15 bases remaining between them. This CDR3 region has 16 residues. The CDR3 DNA is TGCGCCAGCAGCCAAAGACCGATTAAAAAGCAAGAGACCCAGTACTTC. This translates into CASSQRPIKKQETQYF.

The chain has TRBV6-5 and TRBJ2-7, with 9 positions matching TRBD1. V was pared by 0 bases and J by 6 bases, with 9 bases of the junction left unmatched. The germline V gene has CDR1 MNHEY and CDR2 SVGAGI. This CDR3 comprises 16 residues. CDR3: CASSYSPGDREIEQYF. The DNA for the CDR3 is TGTGCCAGCAGTTACTCCCCCGGGGACAGGGAGATCGAGCAGTACTTC.

This clonotype came up many times. This sequence joins TRBV6-5 and TRBJ1-2, with 8 bases identical to TRBD1. The length of the CDR3 is 18 residues. Germline loops: CDR1 MNHEY, CDR2 SVGAGI. Germline trimming cut 8 bases from V and 4 bases from J; bases unmatched to any gene: 21. CDR3 sequence: CASAVLVSTGGTSYGYTF. CDR3 coding DNA: TGTGCCAGCGCCGTTTTGGTTTCCACAGGGGGTACTTCCTATGGCTACACCTTC.

This clonotype has ten or more counts. In nucleotides, the CDR3 is TGCAGTGCTATCACCGAGGGCGGGAGCTCCTACAATGAGCAGTTCTTC. This codes for CSAITEGGSSYNEQFF. The V and J genes are TRBV20-1 and TRBJ2-1, with TRBD2 identical over 7 bases. The junction had 9 bases not matched to a gene; V was cut back by 4 bases and J by 0 bases. The CDR3 length is 16 residues. CDR1 and CDR2 (germline): DFQATT, SNEGSKA (reference sequence).

This clonotype was recorded at least ten times. The chain uses TRBV6-1 and TRBJ2-7, with D possibly matching TRBD2 (5 bases). The CDR3 totals 13 residues. Trimming pared 6 bases from V and 0 bases from J, leaving 9 bases between. CDR1 MNHNS and CDR2 SASEGT come from the germline V gene. The CDR3 DNA follows: TGTGCCAGCAGCCGGACTCACTCCTACGAGCAGTACGTC. It codes for CASSRTHSYEQYV.

This clonotype was seen many times. The chain has TRBV12-3 or TRBV12-4 and TRBJ2-7, with D possibly being TRBD2 (5 bases). There are 14 residues in the CDR3. The V end lost 2 bases, the J end lost 4 bases, and 12 bases lay between the germline ends. The CDR3: CASSLTGRDYEQYF. The CDR3 DNA reads as TGTGCCAGCAGTTTAACTGGGAGAGATTACGAGCAGTACTTC.

This clonotype showed up many times. The J gene is TRBJ2-5, the V gene TRBV5-1; D is perhaps TRBD2 (5 bases). The V and J ends lost 0 bases and 4 bases respectively, with 13 bases between them. The CDR3 is 15 amino acids. Germline assignment: CDR1 SGHRS and CDR2 YFSETQ. Written as DNA, the CDR3 is TGCGCCAGCAGCTTGGTGGCCGGGAAGTCAGAGACCCAGTACTTC. Translation gives CASSLVAGKSETQYF. Full variable domain (missing parts from reference TRBV5-1 and TRBJ2-5): KAGVTQTPRYLIKTRGQQVTLSCSPISGHRSVSWYQQTPGQGLQFLFEYFSETQRNKGNFPGRFSGRQFSNSRSEMNVSTLELGDSALYLCASSLVAGKSETQYFGPGTRLLVL.

Many counts were recorded for this clonotype. The chain uses TRBV21-1 and TRBJ2-7. TRBV21-1 is a pseudogene. The length of the CDR3 is 9 residues. The CDR3 nucleotides are TGTGCCAGCACGCACGAGCAGTACGTC. It translates to CASTHEQYV.

At least ten counts were recorded for this clonotype. The chain has TRBV12-3 or TRBV12-4 and TRBJ1-5; D remains unclear. The CDR3 sequence is 15 residues long. V lost 5 bases and J 0 bases, leaving 11 bases between the germline ends. CDR3 loop: CASSLGRVSNQPQHF. CDR3 sequence (DNA): TGTGCCAGCAGTCTCGGACGGGTTAGCAATCAGCCCCAGCATTTT.

The table lists this clonotype with many counts. This chain links TRBV11-2 with TRBJ2-2; TRBD2 aligns across 8 bases. J gave up 9 bases and V 3 bases, and 3 bases lay outside the gene matches. CDR1 is SGHAT and CDR2 is FQNNGV in the germline V gene. This CDR3 region has 13 residues. The CDR3, as DNA: TGTGCCAGCAGCTTGCTAGCGGGCCGGGAGCTGTTTTTT. It translates to CASSLLAGRELFF.

This clonotype was picked up many times. The rearrangement uses TRBV6-1 and TRBJ1-2, with TRBD1 matching 8 bases. There are 15 residues in the CDR3. The ends lost 2 bases at V and 5 bases at J; junction bases unmatched: 7. CDR1 is MNHNS, CDR2 SASEGT, per germline. DNA for the CDR3: TGTGCCAGCAGTGAATGGGGACAGGAATTTTATGGCTACACCTTC. Residues: CASSEWGQEFYGYTF.